These 19 T cell receptor beta chains share one sample of origin, sequenced in a study of blood T cell repertoires in COVID-19. TCRdb's table, derived via immunoSEQ multiplex PCR, lists solely in-frame clones and lacks some. The sample yields roughly 200,000 clones, 78% seen once. The material sequenced was peripheral blood. The receptors were sampled from a woman aged 80 or older with active or convalescent COVID-19.

The chain is built from TRBV28 and TRBJ1-5, with 10 bases identical to TRBD1. Germline lookup yields CDR1 MDHEN and CDR2 SYDVKM. Trimming at V came to 5 bases and at J to 5 bases, leaving 6 bases not matched to a gene. This CDR3 contains 15 residues. CDR3 bases: TGTGCCAGCAGTACCGGACAGGGGGGACATCAGCCCCAGCATTTT. The encoded protein is CASSTGQGGHQPQHF.

This chain connects TRBV6-5 to TRBJ1-5; D unclear. The V gene lost 0 bases and the J gene lost 4 bases, with 10 bases spanning the gap. Per germline, CDR1 MNHEY and CDR2 SVGAGI. The CDR3 runs to 15 residues. The CDR3 is CASSYSRGPNQPQHF. Written as DNA, the CDR3 is TGTGCCAGCAGTTACTCCCGCGGGCCAAATCAGCCCCAGCATTTT.

V and J are TRBV27 and TRBJ2-7, with TRBD1 matching over 9 bases. Germline-derived CDR1 and CDR2 are MNHEY and SMNVEV (reference sequence). After removal of 2 bases from V and 3 bases from J, the junction contained 5 bases not matched to a gene. The CDR3 sequence is 15 residues long. In DNA form, the CDR3 reads TGTGCCAGCAGTTTACCCGGGACAGGGCGCTACGAGCAGTACTTC. Its translation is CASSLPGTGRYEQYF.

This sequence joins TRBV4-2 and TRBJ1-2; the match to TRBD1 covers 8 bases. Per the germline V gene, CDR1 is LGHNA and CDR2 is YNFKEQ. The CDR3 has 15 amino acids. J was trimmed by 5 bases and V by 0 bases; bases with no gene match: 5. CDR3 DNA: TGTGCCAGCAGCCAAGATTCGAGACAGGGGTATGGCTACACCTTC. Translating it yields CASSQDSRQGYGYTF.

The chain carries TRBV3-1 (or the pseudogene TRBV3-2) and TRBJ2-7, with D unresolved. This CDR3 is 14 amino acids long. The germline V and J ends were trimmed by 6 bases and 6 bases, with 18 bases remaining between them. From germline, CDR1 is LGHDT and CDR2 YNNKEL (reference sequence). Here the CDR3 DNA reads TGTGCCAGCAGTTCGCCCCCGGTTGAAGTCGAGCAGTACTTC. Its protein is CASSSPPVEVEQYF.

The V call is TRBV27, the J call TRBJ2-7; 8 nucleotides match TRBD2. The CDR3 covers 13 residues. V lost 9 bases and J lost 2; bases outside the gene matches: 6. Germline-derived CDR1 and CDR2 are MNHEY and SMNVEV (reference sequence). The CDR3 DNA sequence: TGTGCCAGGGGGTGGCGGGAGGCCTACGAGCAGTACTTC. This sequence encodes CARGWREAYEQYF.

The chain uses TRBV10-1 and TRBJ1-1; TRBD1 agrees at 8 bases. Looked up from germline, CDR1 is WNHNN and CDR2 is SYGVQD (reference sequence). Germline trimming cut 2 bases from V and 0 bases from J; bases unmatched to any gene: 2. CDR3 length equals 15 residues. The CDR3 DNA reads as TGCGCCAGCAGTGAGGGGACAGGCCTGAACACTGAAGCTTTCTTT. This codes for CASSEGTGLNTEAFF.

The J gene is TRBJ1-2, the V gene TRBV10-1; D is undetermined. With 7 bases removed from V and 2 bases from J, the gap between germline ends came to 14 bases. The CDR3 runs 14 residues. Per the germline V gene, CDR1 is WNHNN and CDR2 is SYGVQD (reference sequence). The CDR3 DNA reads as TGCGCCAGCAAATGGCCAGGTGGAAACTATGGCTACACCTTC. Translated, it gives CASKWPGGNYGYTF.

The chain is built from TRBV19 and TRBJ1-2, with 8 bases lining up with TRBD1. Germline-derived CDR1 and CDR2 are LNHDA and SQIVND (reference sequence). Trimming at V came to 7 bases and at J to 4 bases, leaving 8 bases not matched to a gene. The CDR3 totals 14 residues. The CDR3 sequence: CASTTQGQVYGYTF. CDR3 coding DNA: TGTGCCAGTACTACGCAGGGACAGGTCTATGGCTACACCTTC.

The chain carries TRBV7-6 and TRBJ2-2; D call uncertain. The CDR3 runs to 14 residues. Deletions cut 3 bases from V and 3 bases from J, with 8 bases between. CDR1 is SGHVS and CDR2 is FNYEAQ in the germline V gene. CDR3 sequence: CASSFGGDTGELFF. The CDR3 DNA reads TGTGCCAGCAGCTTTGGCGGCGACACCGGGGAGCTGTTTTTT.

V and J are TRBV7-2 and TRBJ2-4; TRBD2 aligns across 12 bases. CDR1 and CDR2 (germline): SGHTA, FQGNSA. This CDR3 region has 16 residues. V was clipped by 10 bases and J by 6 bases; unmatched bases: 13. The CDR3 sequence: CATRASGGARGNIQYF. For the CDR3, the DNA is TGTGCCACCAGGGCTAGCGGGGGGGCTAGAGGAAACATTCAGTACTTC.

This clone was seen just once. The CDR3 reads CASRRGRGTAQHF. The DNA for the CDR3 is TGTGCCAGCAGACGGGGACGGGGGACGGCCCAGCATTTT. The rearrangement uses TRBV6-5 and TRBJ1-5, with a possible D match to TRBD1 (5 bases). Germline CDR1 is MNHEY and CDR2 is SVGAGI. V was cut by 6 bases and J by 11 bases, with 17 bases left in between. The CDR3 has 13 amino acids.

There are a few counts of this clone. V gene TRBV12-3 or TRBV12-4 combines with J gene TRBJ1-2; a weak D match, TRBD1 (5 bases). This CDR3 spans 13 amino acids. V gave up 1 base and J gave up 6 bases, with 9 bases separating them. In nucleotides, the CDR3 is TGTGCCAGCAGTTTAGGGGGCGGGGATGGCTACACCTTC. Residues: CASSLGGGDGYTF.

The J gene is TRBJ1-1, the V gene TRBV6-6; TRBD1 is a possible D gene (5 bases). This CDR3 contains 14 residues. V gave up 7 bases and J gave up 5 bases, with 17 bases separating them. The germline gives CDR1 MNHNY, CDR2 SVGAGI (reference sequence). In nucleotides, the CDR3 is TGTGCCAGCACCTATTCAGGGATAGGTACTGAAGCTTTCTTT. It is translated as CASTYSGIGTEAFF.

The chain recombines TRBV25-1 with TRBJ2-1, with 9 nucleotides matching TRBD1. CDR3 size: 15 residues. Germline CDR1 is MGHDK and CDR2 is SYGVNS. V lost 8 bases and J lost 6; bases outside the gene matches: 11. Here the CDR3 DNA reads TGTGCCAGCGGACCCTCCGGGACAGGGCGCAATGAGCAGTTCTTC. Its translation: CASGPSGTGRNEQFF.

V is TRBV6-5 and J is TRBJ2-1, with a tentative D call TRBD2 (5 bases). Trimming stripped 6 bases from V and 6 bases from J, with 12 bases between. Germline-derived CDR1 and CDR2 are MNHEY and SVGAGI. The CDR3 is 13 amino acids. The CDR3, as DNA: TGTGCCAGCAGGATGGACTCCCTCAATGAGCAGTTCTTC. This codes for CASRMDSLNEQFF.

The chain carries TRBV4-1 and TRBJ2-5, with 8 bases identical to TRBD2. Trimming removed 4 bases from V and 2 bases from J; junction bases left unmatched: 12. Per germline, CDR1 MGHRA and CDR2 YSYEKL. The CDR3 loop spans 17 amino acids. The DNA of the CDR3 is TGCGCCAGCAGCCCCGTACTCCAGCGGGGGCCTCAAGAGACCCAGTACTTC. Its translation is CASSPVLQRGPQETQYF.

The V gene is TRBV7-2, the J gene TRBJ1-3, with 7 positions matching TRBD1. The CDR3 spans 14 residues. The germline CDR1 and CDR2 sequences are SGHTA and FQGNSA. V shed 1 base, J shed 8 bases, and the junction held 5 bases outside the gene matches. This CDR3 reads CASSLGQGGYTIYF. CDR3 in DNA: TGTGCCAGCAGCTTAGGACAGGGTGGTTACACCATATATTTT.

This clone showed up just a few times. This chain connects TRBV2 to TRBJ2-7; tentatively, D is TRBD2 (5 bases). The CDR3 runs 14 residues. V lost 2 bases, J lost 1 base, and 9 bases lay in between. Per germline, CDR1 SNHLY and CDR2 FYNNEI. The CDR3 DNA is TGTGCCAGCAGTGAACGGCGGACTTCCTACGAGCAGTACTTC. This codes for CASSERRTSYEQYF.